This T cell receptor (beta chain) is drawn from a study of cytomegalovirus exposure and HLA in healthy donors. Only a few counts were recorded for this clone. A multiplex PCR was run with 60 Vbeta primers and 13 Jbeta primers. Repertoires were generated with immunoSEQ multiplex PCR, while TCRdb's copy carries only in-frame clones and drops some. The profile shows about 150,000 clones, around 9.6% of them singletons. Germline V gene sequence: CDR1 MDHEN, CDR2 SYDVKM. This CDR3 spans 15 amino acids. J was trimmed by 7 bases and V by 5 bases; bases with no gene match: 9. Specimen: PBMCs. The receptor's source is a male donor in good health and CMV-seronegative. V is TRBV28 and J is TRBJ1-5; 9 bases line up with TRBD1. As DNA, the CDR3 is TGTGCCAGCAGTCTAACAGGGGGCCTGGAACAGCCCCAGCATTTT. Protein product: CASSLTGGLEQPQHF.